The clone carrying this TCR beta chain was counted a few times. Its antigen is undetermined. These data originate in a study of blood T cells in healthy people across ages. Alongside a J-beta primer mix, a sample-barcoded 5' primer served in a second PCR lasting about 7 to 11 cycles. MiXCR, applied by TCRdb to the 5' RACE reads, yields one record per CDR3 protein. The data hold 600,000 to 850,000 distinct CDR3 sequences, with approximately 39% observed a single time. Overall study results and limits: In long-lived donors, naive CD4+ cell counts and diversity exceeded those of aged donors.

The sequenced sample consisted of blood. This clonotype was obtained from a woman aged 60-75 years in good health.

The CDR3 sequence is CASSPGTSGRKFF. CDR3 in DNA: TGTGCCAGCAGCCCCGGGACTAGCGGACGGAAGTTCTTC. V and J are TRBV6-2 or TRBV6-3 and TRBJ2-1; TRBD2 agrees at 11 bases. The J segment lost 14 bases and the V segment lost 6 bases, leaving 9 bases of the junction unmatched. This CDR3 has 13 amino acids. Germline assignment: CDR1 MNHEY and CDR2 SVGEGT.